This T cell receptor beta chain is from a study of cytomegalovirus exposure and HLA in healthy donors. Study-wide findings and caveats: Accurate predictions that matched the HLA-A and HLA-B alleles of most subjects were reportedly made from TCR beta sequences. Highest at DRB1 and lowest at HLA-C, TCR association rates differed among HLA loci in a later analysis. Most TCR sequences showed up rarely, but some public TCRs showed up in many donors.

For this clone: Its specificity is unknown.

This PCR relied on a set of 60 Vbeta primers and 13 Jbeta primers. Clones were read by immunoSEQ multiplex PCR, and TCRdb kept only the in-frame ones, dropping some. The repertoire holds around 170,000 clones, around 82% seen once, with more than 0.35% in the top ten. The CDR3 is made up of 15 amino acids. Germline CDR1 is LGHNT and CDR2 is FRNRAP. The junction had 6 bases not matched to a gene; V was cut back by 4 bases and J by 3 bases. The sequence was obtained from a boy aged 2 to 10 in good health and CMV-seronegative. Sequencing was carried out using PBMCs. The chain recombines TRBV12-5 with TRBJ2-7; 10 bases line up with TRBD2. The CDR3 spells CASGSDSSGSYEQYF. DNA of the CDR3: TGTGCTAGTGGTTCAGATTCTAGCGGGAGCTACGAGCAGTACTTC. Together with reference TRBV12-5 and TRBJ2-7, the CDR3 gives the full variable domain: DARVTQTPRHKVTEMGQEVTMRCQPILGHNTVFWYRQTMMQGLELLAYFRNRAPLDDSGMPKDRFSAEMPDATLATLKIQPSEPRDSAVYFCASGSDSSGSYEQYFGPGTRLTVT.